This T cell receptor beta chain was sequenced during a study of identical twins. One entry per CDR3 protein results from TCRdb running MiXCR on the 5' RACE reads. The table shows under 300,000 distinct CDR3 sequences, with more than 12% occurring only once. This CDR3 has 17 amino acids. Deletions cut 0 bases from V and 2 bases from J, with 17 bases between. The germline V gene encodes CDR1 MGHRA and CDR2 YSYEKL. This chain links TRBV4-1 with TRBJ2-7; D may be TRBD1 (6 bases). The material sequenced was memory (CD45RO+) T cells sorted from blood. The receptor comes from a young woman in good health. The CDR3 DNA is TGCGCCAGCAGCCAAGATATTCGGACAGCAGTGACCTACGAGCAGTACTTC. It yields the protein CASSQDIRTAVTYEQYF.